Shown below are 6 T cell receptor beta chains from a single sample sequenced in a study of CD8 T cells in ankylosing spondylitis (dated by TCRdb to between 2016 and 2019). Receptors were amplified or captured by 5' RACE. These reads were obtained on an Illumina HiSeq 2500. TCRdb ran its own pipeline on the public reads, namely fastp trimming at Q25 and MiXCR clone calling, and kept in-frame beta chains. One record per CDR3 amino acid sequence lists the most common genes and DNA. Within this sample are about 230,000 distinct CDR3 sequences, with roughly 8.2% of them counted one time only. The ten largest account for roughly 4.9% of the sample. Sequencing was carried out using blood, either unsorted or a sorted T cell fraction (not recorded which). These receptor sequences come from a female donor with ankylosing spondylitis or in good health (not recorded which).

This clonotype was picked up many times. The V and J genes are TRBV25-1 and TRBJ2-7, with 7 bases matching TRBD1. The V and J ends lost 6 bases and 2 bases, in that order; junction bases with no gene match: 4. The CDR3 loop spans 13 amino acids. Germline V CDR1 and CDR2: MGHDK, SYGVNS. The CDR3 spells CASRGQVPYEQYF. In DNA form, the CDR3 reads TGTGCCAGCAGAGGACAGGTTCCCTACGAGCAGTACTTC.

The chain employs TRBV7-9 and TRBJ2-1, with D maybe TRBD1 (6 bases). Deletions cut 6 bases from V and 5 bases from J, with 8 bases between. Germline values: CDR1 SEHNR, CDR2 FQNEAQ (reference sequence). There are 12 residues in the CDR3. The CDR3: CASSRDNNEQFF. The DNA for the CDR3 is TGTGCCAGCAGTCGGGACAACAATGAGCAGTTCTTC.

The rearrangement links TRBV12-3 or TRBV12-4 to TRBJ2-1, with 7 bases lining up with TRBD2. V dropped 8 bases and J dropped 5; count of bases not matched to a gene: 6. The CDR3 is 13 amino acids. CDR3 sequence reads: CASELALNNEQFF. In DNA, the CDR3 is TGTGCCAGCGAACTAGCGCTGAACAATGAGCAGTTCTTC.

V gene TRBV7-8 combines with J gene TRBJ1-1; D perhaps matches TRBD1 (6 bases). The germline V gene has CDR1 SGHVS and CDR2 FQNEAQ. V was cut by 5 bases and J by 1 base, with 20 bases left in between. The CDR3 is 17 residues long. As DNA, the CDR3 is TGTGCCAGCAGCCCTACCTTACAGGGAGGAGGGAACACTGAAGCTTTCTTT. It codes for CASSPTLQGGGNTEAFF.

This clonotype was counted ten times or more. CDR3: CSAEAATSGINEQFF. CDR3 nucleotide sequence: TGCAGTGCAGAGGCAGCGACTAGCGGTATTAATGAGCAGTTCTTC. V is TRBV20-1 and J is TRBJ2-1; 9 bases are shared with TRBD2. This CDR3 is 15 amino acids long. With V trimmed by 6 bases and J by 7 bases, 13 bases remained unmatched. Germline CDR1 is DFQATT and CDR2 is SNEGSKA (reference sequence).

The chain couples TRBV5-1 to TRBJ2-5, with unresolved D. This CDR3 spans 15 amino acids. Between the trimmed V and J ends, which lost 5 bases and 0 bases, there was a span of 14 bases. Germline-derived CDR1 and CDR2 are SGHRS and YFSETQ. The CDR3 nucleotides are TGCGCCAGCAGTCCCACACGGGCAAACCAAGAGACCCAGTACTTC. Protein product: CASSPTRANQETQYF.